This T cell receptor (beta chain) was captured in a study of T cell responses to AZD1222 COVID-19 vaccine. TCRdb keeps only in-frame clones here, not all; method: immunoSEQ multiplex PCR. The table records tens of thousands of clones, approximately 90% of them present only once. Germline CDR1 LGHDT, CDR2 YNNKEL (reference sequence). This CDR3 has 13 residues. V shed 8 bases and J shed 1 base, with 10 bases lying between them. The material sequenced was peripheral blood, taken on day 0 of AZD1222 vaccination. The chain uses TRBV3-1 (or the pseudogene TRBV3-2) and TRBJ2-3; D remains ambiguous. This TCR derives from an adult in good health. The DNA for the CDR3 is TGTGCCAGCGACCGTCCGGGCACAGATACGCAGTATTTT. The encoded protein is CASDRPGTDTQYF.